Listed below are T cell receptor beta chains from one sample, sequenced in a study of blood T cell dynamics during melanoma immunotherapy. Sequenced by immunoSEQ multiplex PCR; TCRdb stores in-frame clones only, minus some. Of 10,000 to 13,000 clones in the sample, roughly 84% were seen once. The sequences come from blood, collected from a patient treated with checkpoint blockade. Every receptor here comes from a human donor with melanoma. Each CDR3 is given with its conserved first and last residue. Each record gives: CDR3 DNA, CDR3 protein, D gene, V gene, J gene, clone size. D genes are given only for firm matches. Size is stated for part of the rows, as once, few or many counts, or as a class when the clone is expanded.

TGCGCCAGCAGCCTTACTAGCGTTGACACCGGGGAGCTGTTTTTT	CASSLTSVDTGELFF	TRBD2	TRBV4-3	TRBJ2-2	.
TGTGCCAGCAGCATTTTCAGGGACTCCAACTATGGCTACACCTTC	CASSIFRDSNYGYTF	.	TRBV7-8	TRBJ1-2	few
TGCGCCAGCAGCCAGGCCAGGGTGGTAGCGGGCGCGGAGCAGTTCTTC	CASSQARVVAGAEQFF	TRBD2	TRBV4-1	TRBJ2-1	.
TGTGCCAGCAGTGAAATGGGACTAGCGTCCCCGGAGCAGTACTTC	CASSEMGLASPEQYF	TRBD2	TRBV6-1	TRBJ2-7	few
TGTGCCAGCAGCTTAGGGTTAGAGACCCAGTACTTC	CASSLGLETQYF	.	TRBV7-9	TRBJ2-5	.
TGTGCCAGCAGCTTTTACGGGGGGAATGAGCAGTTCTTC	CASSFYGGNEQFF	TRBD2	TRBV7-2	TRBJ2-1	.
TGTGCCAGCAGCCCAAGGGTCCAAGAGACCCAGTACTTC	CASSPRVQETQYF	.	TRBV7-7	TRBJ2-5	.
TGTGCCAGCAGTTCCACCAGGGGGACTAATGAAAAACTGTTTTTT	CASSSTRGTNEKLFF	TRBD1	TRBV6-6	TRBJ1-4	.
TGTGCCAGCAGCTTGTTCGCGGGGGGGACAGATACGCAGTATTTT	CASSLFAGGTDTQYF	TRBD2	TRBV7-9	TRBJ2-3	.
TGTGCCAGTAATAACATTGGCCTTGGCGGCTATGGCTACACCTTC	CASNNIGLGGYGYTF	.	TRBV19	TRBJ1-2	.
TGTGCCAGCAGTCCGGTGGGGAAGGAAGGCTACACCTTC	CASSPVGKEGYTF	.	TRBV27	TRBJ1-2	few
TGTGCCAGCAGCTCGAGGGTGCCTGGGGGCAATGAGCAGTTCTTC	CASSSRVPGGNEQFF	.	TRBV5-5	TRBJ2-1	.
TGTGCCAGCAGCATCACAGATACGCAGTATTTT	CASSITDTQYF	.	TRBV11-2	TRBJ2-3	.
TGTGCCAGCAGTTTCGGAGGAACTGAAGCTTTCTTT	CASSFGGTEAFF	.	TRBV6-1	TRBJ1-1	once
TGTGCCAGCAGCTCGGCATCCTCCAATCAGCCCCAGCATTTT	CASSSASSNQPQHF	.	TRBV5-6	TRBJ1-5	few
TGTGCCAGCAGCGTTCGACCGAGGGGAAACACCATATATTTT	CASSVRPRGNTIYF	.	TRBV21-1	TRBJ1-3	.
TGTGCCAGCAGTCCCGAGGGACGGCCGAACACCGGGGAGCTGTTTTTT	CASSPEGRPNTGELFF	.	TRBV6-4	TRBJ2-2	once
TGTGCCAGCAGCCCTAGCTGGACTGCCAGAGAGGGCTACACCTTC	CASSPSWTAREGYTF	.	TRBV7-2	TRBJ1-2	.
TGCGCCAGCAGCTTGGTGGTAGCGGGGAGCGAGCAGTACTTC	CASSLVVAGSEQYF	TRBD2	TRBV5-1	TRBJ2-7	.
TGTGCCAGCAGCTCTAGACTAGCGGGGGAGATACGAGAGACCCAGTACTTC	CASSSRLAGEIRETQYF	TRBD2	TRBV7-2	TRBJ2-5	.
TGTGCCAGCATCTCCGGGTCAGGGGGCGCTCAGCCCCAGCATTTT	CASISGSGGAQPQHF	TRBD1	TRBV6-5	TRBJ1-5	.
TGTGCCAGCAGCAGAACCCGACGGGAGCAGTACTTC	CASSRTRREQYF	.	TRBV5-6	TRBJ2-7	.
TGTGCCAGCAGCTTAGCCTCCGGACAGGCGGAGACCCAGTACTTC	CASSLASGQAETQYF	TRBD1	TRBV7-2	TRBJ2-5	.